This T cell receptor beta chain was sequenced in a study of T-cell reconstitution after alpha-beta-depleted transplantation in children. V lost 3 bases and J 3 bases, leaving 12 bases between the germline ends. The CDR3 covers 15 residues. Germline CDR1 and CDR2: SEHNR and FQNEAQ (reference sequence). There are a few counts of this clonotype. Unique molecular identifiers were incorporated when the TCRbeta library was constructed. A single record per CDR3 protein comes from TCRdb applying MiXCR to the PCR reads. The sample contains 450,000 to 600,000 distinct CDR3 sequences, over 10% of which appear only once.

Specimen: PBMCs, mostly from graft donor cells, collected 360 days after TCRalphabeta/CD19-depleted stem cell transplant. The chain is built from TRBV7-9 and TRBJ1-3; D is possibly TRBD1 (6 bases). This receptor was taken from a male patient aged 10-17 years who had a stem cell transplant for acute myeloid leukemia, so the T cells may come from the graft donor. CDR3 region: CASSLTGGFGNTIYF. The CDR3, as DNA: TGTGCCAGCAGCTTGACGGGGGGCTTTGGAAACACCATATATTTT.